This T cell receptor beta chain was sequenced for a study of tumor-infiltrating lymphocytes in localized non-small cell lung cancer. Study background: Tumor tissue and non-adjacent uninvolved lung came from each patient.

To note about this clone: Its antigen is still unknown.

General study points: No T-cell fraction difference was seen between IM1 and IM2 tumors.

The method was immunoSEQ multiplex PCR; TCRdb's version includes in-frame clones alone and lacks a portion of them. The sample shows about 12,000 clones, approximately 80% of them seen only once. The length of the CDR3 is 13 residues. In germline, CDR1 is LNHDA, CDR2 SQIVND (reference sequence). V was trimmed by 3 bases and J by 2 bases, leaving 5 bases between them. The sequence was collected from a human donor with non-small cell lung cancer. The specimen was lung tumor tissue. The chain recombines TRBV19 with TRBJ1-3; D call uncertain. The CDR3 DNA follows: TGTGCCAGTAGTATTAGGCCTGGAAACACCATATATTTT. It encodes CASSIRPGNTIYF.